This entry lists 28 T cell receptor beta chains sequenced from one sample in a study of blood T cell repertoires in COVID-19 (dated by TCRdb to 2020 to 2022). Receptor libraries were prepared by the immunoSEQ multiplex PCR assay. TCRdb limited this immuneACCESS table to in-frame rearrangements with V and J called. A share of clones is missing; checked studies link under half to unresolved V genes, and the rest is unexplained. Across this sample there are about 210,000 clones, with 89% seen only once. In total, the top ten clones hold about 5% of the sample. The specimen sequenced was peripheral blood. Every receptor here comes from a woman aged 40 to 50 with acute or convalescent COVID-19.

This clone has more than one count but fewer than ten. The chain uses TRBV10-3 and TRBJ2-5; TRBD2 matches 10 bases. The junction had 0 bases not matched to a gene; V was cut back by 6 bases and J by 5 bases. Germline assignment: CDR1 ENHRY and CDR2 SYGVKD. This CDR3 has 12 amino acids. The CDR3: CAIRTSGETQYF. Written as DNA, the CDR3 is TGTGCCATCAGGACTAGCGGGGAGACCCAGTACTTC.

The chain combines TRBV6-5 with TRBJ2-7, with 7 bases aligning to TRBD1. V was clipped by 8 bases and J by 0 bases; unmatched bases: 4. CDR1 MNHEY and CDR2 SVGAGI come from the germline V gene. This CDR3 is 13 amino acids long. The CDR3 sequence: CASGRGSSYEQYV. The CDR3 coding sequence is TGTGCCAGCGGCAGGGGGAGCTCCTACGAGCAGTACGTC.

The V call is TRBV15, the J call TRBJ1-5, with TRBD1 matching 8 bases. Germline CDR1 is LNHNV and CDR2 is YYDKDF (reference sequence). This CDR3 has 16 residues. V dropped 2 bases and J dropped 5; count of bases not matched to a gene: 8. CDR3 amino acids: CATSRTGTGTYQPQHF. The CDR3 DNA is TGTGCCACCAGCAGAACCGGGACAGGCACCTATCAGCCCCAGCATTTT.

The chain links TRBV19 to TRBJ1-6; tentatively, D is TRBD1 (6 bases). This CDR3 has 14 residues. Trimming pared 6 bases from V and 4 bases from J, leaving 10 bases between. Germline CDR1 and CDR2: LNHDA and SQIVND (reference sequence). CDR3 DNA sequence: TGTGCCAGTAGCTTGGACAGATATAATTCACCCCTCCACTTT. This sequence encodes CASSLDRYNSPLHF.

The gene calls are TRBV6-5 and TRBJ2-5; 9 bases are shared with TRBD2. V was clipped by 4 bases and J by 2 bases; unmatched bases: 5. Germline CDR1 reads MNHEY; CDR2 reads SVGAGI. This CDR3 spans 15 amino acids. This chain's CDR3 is CASSSSSGAQETQYF. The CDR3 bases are TGTGCCAGCAGTTCGTCTAGCGGGGCTCAAGAGACCCAGTACTTC.

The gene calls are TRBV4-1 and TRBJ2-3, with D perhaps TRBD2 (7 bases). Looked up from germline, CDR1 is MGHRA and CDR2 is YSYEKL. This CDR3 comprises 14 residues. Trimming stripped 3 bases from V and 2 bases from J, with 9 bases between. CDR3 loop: CASSHGGATDTQYF. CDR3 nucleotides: TGCGCCAGCAGCCATGGGGGGGCCACAGATACGCAGTATTTT.

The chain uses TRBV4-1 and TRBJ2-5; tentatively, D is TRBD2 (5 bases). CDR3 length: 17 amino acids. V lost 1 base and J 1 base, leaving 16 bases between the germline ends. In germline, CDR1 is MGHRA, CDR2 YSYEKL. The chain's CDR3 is CASSQAAPEAGQETQYF. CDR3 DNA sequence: TGCGCCAGCAGCCAAGCAGCGCCCGAGGCGGGCCAAGAGACCCAGTACTTC.

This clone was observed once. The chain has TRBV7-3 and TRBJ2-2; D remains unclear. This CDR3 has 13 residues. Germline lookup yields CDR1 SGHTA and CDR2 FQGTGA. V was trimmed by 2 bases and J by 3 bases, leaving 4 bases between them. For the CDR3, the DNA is TGTGCCAGCAGCTTATCATACACCGGGGAGCTGTTTTTT. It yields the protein CASSLSYTGELFF.

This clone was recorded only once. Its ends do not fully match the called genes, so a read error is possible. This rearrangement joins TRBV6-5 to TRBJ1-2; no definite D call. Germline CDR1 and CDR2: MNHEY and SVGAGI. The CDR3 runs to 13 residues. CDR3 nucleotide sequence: TGTGCCGGCAGGAAAGACAATAACTATGGCTACACCTTC. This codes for CAGRKDNNYGYTF.

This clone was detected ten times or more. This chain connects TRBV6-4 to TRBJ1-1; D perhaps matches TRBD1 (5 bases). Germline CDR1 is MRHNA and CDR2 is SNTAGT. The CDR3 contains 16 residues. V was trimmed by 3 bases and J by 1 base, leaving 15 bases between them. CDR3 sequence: CASSEQGDGRNTEAFF. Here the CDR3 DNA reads TGTGCCAGCAGTGAGCAGGGAGACGGGAGGAACACTGAAGCTTTCTTT.

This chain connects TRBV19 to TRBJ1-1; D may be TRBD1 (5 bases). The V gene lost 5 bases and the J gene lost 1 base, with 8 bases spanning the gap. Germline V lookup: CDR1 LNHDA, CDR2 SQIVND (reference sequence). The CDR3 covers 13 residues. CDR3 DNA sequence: TGTGCCAGTAGTTCACAGGCGAACACTGAAGCTTTCTTT. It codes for CASSSQANTEAFF.

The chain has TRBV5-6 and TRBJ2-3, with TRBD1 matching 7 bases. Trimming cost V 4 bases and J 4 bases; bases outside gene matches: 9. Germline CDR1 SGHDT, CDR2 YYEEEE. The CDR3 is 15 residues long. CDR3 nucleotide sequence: TGTGCCAGCAGCCGATTAGACAGGGACGCAGATACGCAGTATTTT. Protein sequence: CASSRLDRDADTQYF.

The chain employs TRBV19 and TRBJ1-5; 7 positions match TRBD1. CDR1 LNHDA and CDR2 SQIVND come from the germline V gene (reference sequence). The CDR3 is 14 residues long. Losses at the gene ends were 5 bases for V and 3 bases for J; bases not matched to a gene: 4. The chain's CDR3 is CASSGTDYNQPQHF. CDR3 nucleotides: TGTGCCAGTAGTGGGACAGACTACAATCAGCCCCAGCATTTT.

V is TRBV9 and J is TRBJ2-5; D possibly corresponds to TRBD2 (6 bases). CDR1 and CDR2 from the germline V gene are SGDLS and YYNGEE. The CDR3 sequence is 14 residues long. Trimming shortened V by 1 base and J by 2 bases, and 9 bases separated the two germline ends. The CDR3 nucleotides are TGTGCCAGCAGCGTACGGGACTTTCAAGAGACCCAGTACTTC. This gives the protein CASSVRDFQETQYF.

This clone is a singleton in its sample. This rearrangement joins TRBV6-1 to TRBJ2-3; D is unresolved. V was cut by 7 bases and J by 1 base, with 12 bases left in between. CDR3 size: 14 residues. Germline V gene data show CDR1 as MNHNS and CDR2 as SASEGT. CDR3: CASKNRDRTDTQYF. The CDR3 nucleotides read TGTGCCAGCAAGAATCGAGATCGCACAGATACGCAGTATTTT.

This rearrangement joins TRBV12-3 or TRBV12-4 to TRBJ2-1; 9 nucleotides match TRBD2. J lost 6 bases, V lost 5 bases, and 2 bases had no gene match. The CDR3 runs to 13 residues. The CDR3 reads CASSGLASNEQFF. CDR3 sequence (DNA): TGTGCCAGCAGTGGACTAGCGAGCAATGAGCAGTTCTTC.

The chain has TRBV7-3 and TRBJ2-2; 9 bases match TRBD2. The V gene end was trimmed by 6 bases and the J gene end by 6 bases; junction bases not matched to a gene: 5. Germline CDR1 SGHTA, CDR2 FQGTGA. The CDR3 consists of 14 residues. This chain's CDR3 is CASRAAGGAGELFF. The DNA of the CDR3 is TGTGCCAGCAGAGCAGCGGGGGGAGCCGGGGAGCTGTTTTTT.

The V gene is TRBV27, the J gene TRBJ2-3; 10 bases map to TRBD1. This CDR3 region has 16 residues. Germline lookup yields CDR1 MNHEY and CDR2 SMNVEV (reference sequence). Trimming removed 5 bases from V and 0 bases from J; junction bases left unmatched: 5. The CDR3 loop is CASSTRQGASTDTQYF. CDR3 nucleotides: TGTGCCAGCAGTACCCGACAGGGGGCTAGCACAGATACGCAGTATTTT.

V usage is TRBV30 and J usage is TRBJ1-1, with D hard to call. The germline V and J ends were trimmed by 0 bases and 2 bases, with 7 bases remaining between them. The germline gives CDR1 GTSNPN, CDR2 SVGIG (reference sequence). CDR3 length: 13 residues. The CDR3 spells CAWSVAVNTEAFF. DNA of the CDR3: TGTGCCTGGAGTGTTGCAGTCAACACTGAAGCTTTCTTT.

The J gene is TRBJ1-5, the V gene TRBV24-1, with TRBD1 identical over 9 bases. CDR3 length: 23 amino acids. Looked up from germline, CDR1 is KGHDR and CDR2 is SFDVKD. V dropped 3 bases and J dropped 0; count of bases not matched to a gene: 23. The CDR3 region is CATSDRFGNRQGERGRSNQPQHF. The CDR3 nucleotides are TGTGCCACCAGTGATAGATTTGGGAACCGACAGGGGGAGAGGGGCCGTAGCAATCAGCCCCAGCATTTT.

The CDR3 is CASTQGDRRFTDTQYF. CDR3 coding DNA: TGTGCCAGCACCCAAGGGGACAGGAGATTCACAGATACGCAGTATTTT. V is TRBV2 and J is TRBJ2-3; 8 nucleotides line up with TRBD1. The germline V gene has CDR1 SNHLY and CDR2 FYNNEI. The V and J ends lost 7 bases and 2 bases, in that order; junction bases with no gene match: 11. This CDR3 spans 16 amino acids. Variable domain in full (rest from reference TRBV2 and TRBJ2-3): EPEVTQTPSHQVTQMGQEVILRCVPISNHLYFYWYRQILGQKVEFLVSFYNNEISEKSEIFDDQFSVERPDGSNFTLKIRSTKLEDSAMYFCASTQGDRRFTDTQYFGPGTRLTVL.

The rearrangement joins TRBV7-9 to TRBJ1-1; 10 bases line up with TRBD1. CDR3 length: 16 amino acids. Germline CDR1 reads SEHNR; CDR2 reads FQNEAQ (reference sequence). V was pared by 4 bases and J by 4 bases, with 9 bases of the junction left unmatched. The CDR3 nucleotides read TGTGCCAGCAGCTGGCGGACAGGGGGTCTGGGCACTGAAGCTTTCTTT. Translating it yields CASSWRTGGLGTEAFF.

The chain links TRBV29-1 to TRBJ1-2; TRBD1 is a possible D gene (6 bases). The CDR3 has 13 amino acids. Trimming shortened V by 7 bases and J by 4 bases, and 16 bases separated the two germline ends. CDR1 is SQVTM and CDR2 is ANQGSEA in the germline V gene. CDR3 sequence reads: CSAPDRGSYGYTF. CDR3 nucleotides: TGCAGCGCCCCGGACAGAGGCAGCTATGGCTACACCTTC.

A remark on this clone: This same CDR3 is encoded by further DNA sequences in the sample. The CDR3 nucleotides are TGTGCCAGCTCACCCGGACAGGGGACTGAAGCTTTCTTT. Translation gives CASSPGQGTEAFF. The chain joins TRBV18 to TRBJ1-1, with 9 bases matching TRBD1. V shed 3 bases and J 5 bases; nucleotides not matched to a gene: 1. The CDR3 totals 13 residues. CDR1 and CDR2 from the germline V gene are KGHSH and LQKENI. Variable domain in full (rest from reference TRBV18 and TRBJ1-1): NAGVMQNPRHLVRRRGQEARLRCSPMKGHSHVYWYRQLPEEGLKFMVYLQKENIIDESGMPKERFSAEFPKEGPSILRIQQVVRGDSAAYFCASSPGQGTEAFFGQGTRLTVV.

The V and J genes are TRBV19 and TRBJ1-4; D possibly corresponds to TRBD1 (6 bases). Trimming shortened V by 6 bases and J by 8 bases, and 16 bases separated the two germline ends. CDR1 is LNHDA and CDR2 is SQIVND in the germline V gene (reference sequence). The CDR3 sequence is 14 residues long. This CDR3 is CASSASGVREKLFF. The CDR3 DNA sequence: TGTGCCAGTAGCGCCTCAGGGGTGCGGGAAAAACTGTTTTTT.

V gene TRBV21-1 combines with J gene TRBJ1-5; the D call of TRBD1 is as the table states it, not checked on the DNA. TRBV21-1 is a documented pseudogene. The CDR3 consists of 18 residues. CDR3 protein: CASSKGGDRGNSNQPQHF. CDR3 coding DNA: TGTGCCAGCAGCAAAGGGGGGGACAGGGGAAATAGCAATCAGCCCCAGCATTTT.

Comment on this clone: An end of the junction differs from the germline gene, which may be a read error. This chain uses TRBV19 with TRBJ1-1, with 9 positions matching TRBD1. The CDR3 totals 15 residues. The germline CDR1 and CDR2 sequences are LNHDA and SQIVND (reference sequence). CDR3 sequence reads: CASSSRDRVNTEAFF. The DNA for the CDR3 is TGTGCCAGTAGTAGCCGGGACAGGGTGAATACTGAAGCTTTCTTT.

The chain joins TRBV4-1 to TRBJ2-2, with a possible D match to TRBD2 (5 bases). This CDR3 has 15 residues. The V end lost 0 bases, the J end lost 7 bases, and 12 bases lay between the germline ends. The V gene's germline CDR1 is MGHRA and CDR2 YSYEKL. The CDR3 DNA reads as TGCGCCAGCAGCCAAGATGCCCGTGGAGGCGGGGAGCTGTTTTTT. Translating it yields CASSQDARGGGELFF.